This TCR beta chain was observed in a study of T cell changes during pregnancy in multiple sclerosis. V was clipped by 4 bases and J by 1 base; unmatched bases: 5. The germline CDR1 and CDR2 sequences are MGHRA and YSYEKL. CDR3 size: 15 residues. Clones were read by immunoSEQ multiplex PCR, and TCRdb kept only the in-frame ones, dropping some. The table records over 15,000 clones, almost 85% of them present only once. The chain employs TRBV4-1 and TRBJ1-1; 8 nucleotides match TRBD1. Material: CD8+ T cells from peripheral blood mononuclear cells, obtained in the second trimester of pregnancy. The source of this sequence is a female donor in good health, enrolled as a control in a pregnancy study. The CDR3 region is CASSPETGANTEAFF. The DNA of the CDR3 is TGCGCCAGCAGCCCTGAGACAGGGGCGAACACTGAAGCTTTCTTT.